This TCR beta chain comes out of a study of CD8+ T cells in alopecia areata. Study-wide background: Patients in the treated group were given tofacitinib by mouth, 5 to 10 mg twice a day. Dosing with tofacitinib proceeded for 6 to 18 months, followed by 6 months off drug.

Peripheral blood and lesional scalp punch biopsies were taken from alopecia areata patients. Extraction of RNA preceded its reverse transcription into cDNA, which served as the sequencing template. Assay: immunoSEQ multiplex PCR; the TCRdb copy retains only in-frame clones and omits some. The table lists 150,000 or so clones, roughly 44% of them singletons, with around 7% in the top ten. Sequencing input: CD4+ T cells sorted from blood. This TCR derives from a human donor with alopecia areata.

The chain's CDR3 is CASSLGAGGAGGPQGEQFF. In nucleotides, the CDR3 is TGTGCCAGCAGCTTAGGTGCCGGGGGAGCGGGAGGACCTCAGGGAGAGCAGTTCTTC. The chain links TRBV7-6 to TRBJ2-1; 9 bases match TRBD2. V lost 1 base and J lost 10; bases outside the gene matches: 20. CDR3 length: 19 amino acids. The germline CDR1 and CDR2 sequences are SGHVS and FNYEAQ.